This TCR beta chain was recorded in a study of HIV-infected patients and healthy controls. cDNA was made from approximately 0.55 ug RNA using alpha and beta constant primers. Using multiplexing indices, alpha and beta chain libraries were generated apart by chain-specific third strand synthesis. Second strand DNA was synthesized using a primer at the SP2 site. TCRdb called the 5' RACE reads again in MiXCR, with one record for every CDR3 protein. The repertoire has 8,000 to 10,000 distinct CDR3 sequences, 7% to 8.5% of them found once; the top ten carry roughly 34%. Ten or more counts support this clonotype. Whole blood was used without fractionation, so all unsorted peripheral T cells were included. Trimming cost V 6 bases and J 2 bases, with 13 bases left between them. CDR1 and CDR2 from the germline V gene are ENHRY and SYGVKD. The CDR3 spans 14 residues.

V gene TRBV10-3 combines with J gene TRBJ2-5, with D uncertain. The sequenced sample was blood, obtained before antiretroviral therapy. The TCR sequence derives from an adult with HIV infection. The CDR3 region has the DNA TGTGCCATCAGAGGACCATTAGATCAAGAGACCCAGTACTTC. It encodes CAIRGPLDQETQYF.